The clone carrying this TCR beta chain was counted many times. Its antigen is not known. This record belongs to a study of human T cells and chemical hapten exposure. Overall study: Variability of per-sample TCR yields stemmed mainly from small differences in pooled library volume.

The time point was: healthy volunteer bleed at 6 weeks. The starting material, unfractionated whole blood, was used for total RNA extraction. The CDR3 runs to 12 residues. Trimming pared 1 base from V and 2 bases from J, leaving 2 bases between. Germline CDR1 and CDR2: PRHDT and FYEKMQ (reference sequence). Findings and limits, study-wide: DPC sensitization produced no change in TCRs with frequency above 1 in 1000.

Individual cDNA molecules received unique molecular identifiers in the library. Each CDR3 protein gets one entry after TCRdb re-called the RACE reads with MiXCR. The sample consists of about 34,000 distinct CDR3 sequences, roughly 5.5% of them appearing once. The specimen was whole blood. The chain uses TRBV13 and TRBJ1-1; the D is unclear. The receptor's source is a human donor in good health. Some clones in this sample may be carry-over from other donors' samples. The CDR3 DNA is TGTGCCAGCAGCTTAGCTAACACTGAAGCTTTCTTT. Protein product: CASSLANTEAFF.